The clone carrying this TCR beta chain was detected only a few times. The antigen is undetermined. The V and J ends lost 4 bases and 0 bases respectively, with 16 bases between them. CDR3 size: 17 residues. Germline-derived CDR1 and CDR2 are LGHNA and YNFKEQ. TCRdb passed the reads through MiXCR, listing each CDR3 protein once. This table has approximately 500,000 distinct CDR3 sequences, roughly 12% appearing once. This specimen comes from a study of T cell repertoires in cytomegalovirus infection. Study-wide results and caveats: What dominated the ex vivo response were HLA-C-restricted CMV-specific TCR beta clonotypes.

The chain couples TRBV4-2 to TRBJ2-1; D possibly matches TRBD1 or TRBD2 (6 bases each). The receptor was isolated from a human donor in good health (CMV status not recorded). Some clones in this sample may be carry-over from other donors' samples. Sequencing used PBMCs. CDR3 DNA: TGTGCCAGCAGCCCCCAGGGGACTGCCCTCTCCTACAATGAGCAGTTCTTC. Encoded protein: CASSPQGTALSYNEQFF.